One and the same sample provided the 18 T cell receptor beta chains below, sequenced in a study of beta chain features in type 1 diabetes. The investigators reverse transcribed all of the isolated RNA, so they sequenced expressed TCRB transcripts. Clones were sequenced by immunoSEQ multiplex PCR, and TCRdb holds only the in-frame ones, with some missing. Of over 300,000 clones listed, 7.5% to 9% are singletons. The sequenced sample was central memory CD4+ T cells from blood. All receptors come from a woman younger than 30 in good health.

The rearrangement joins TRBV18 to TRBJ2-3, with D perhaps TRBD1 or TRBD2 (5 bases each). The CDR3 loop spans 15 amino acids. Germline assignment: CDR1 KGHSH and CDR2 LQKENI. Trimming removed 3 bases from V and 8 bases from J, with 18 bases in between. CDR3 in DNA: TGTGCCAGCTCACCGGGGATAGGGGAAAGCGGTACGCAGTATTTT. This sequence encodes CASSPGIGESGTQYF.

This clone was detected only a few times. The rearrangement links TRBV9 to TRBJ2-1; D is possibly TRBD1 or TRBD2 (5 bases each). Trimming shortened V by 0 bases and J by 7 bases, and 20 bases separated the two germline ends. Germline V gives CDR1 SGDLS, CDR2 YYNGEE. This CDR3 spans 17 amino acids. CDR3 bases: TGTGCCAGCAGCGTAGGAGGGGTCGTACAACGCGGAAATGAGCAGTTCTTC. Amino acids: CASSVGGVVQRGNEQFF.

This clone was seen repeatedly, ten times or more. This chain uses TRBV9 with TRBJ2-3; either TRBD1 or TRBD2 may fit D (5 bases each). The V gene lost 4 bases and the J gene lost 5 bases, with 14 bases spanning the gap. The CDR3 has 14 residues. CDR1 is SGDLS, CDR2 YYNGEE, per germline. The CDR3 sequence is CASSRDGWGDTQYF. In DNA form, the CDR3 reads TGTGCCAGCAGCCGGGACGGGTGGGGAGATACGCAGTATTTT.

This clone was seen more than once but under ten times. This chain links TRBV19 with TRBJ2-5, with 9 positions matching TRBD2. V trimming: 3 bases; J trimming: 1 base; junction bases outside the gene matches: 6. Germline values: CDR1 LNHDA, CDR2 SQIVND (reference sequence). The CDR3 length is 16 residues. DNA of the CDR3: TGTGCCAGTAGTATGGGGGCGGGAGGGCGCCAAGAGACCCAGTACTTC. Amino acid sequence: CASSMGAGGRQETQYF.

This chain connects TRBV10-2 to TRBJ2-1; D is tentatively TRBD1 or TRBD2 (5 bases each). Trimming left V 5 bases short and J 0 bases short, with 14 bases between. Germline V CDR1 and CDR2: WSHSY, SAAADI. There are 16 residues in the CDR3. The CDR3 DNA follows: TGCGCCAGCAGTTACCGGGACCAAAGCTCCTACAATGAGCAGTTCTTC. It codes for CASSYRDQSSYNEQFF.

There are a few counts of this clone. The chain links TRBV4-3 to TRBJ2-5, with 9 bases fitting TRBD2. V shed 1 base, J shed 2 bases, and the junction held 5 bases outside the gene matches. Germline V lookup: CDR1 LGHNA, CDR2 YSLEER. The CDR3 is 16 residues long. The CDR3 bases are TGCGCCAGCAGCCAAGGCCTAGCGGGAACTCAAGAGACCCAGTACTTC. Amino acid sequence: CASSQGLAGTQETQYF.

This clone occurred a few times. The chain recombines TRBV4-2 with TRBJ1-5; no firm D call. Germline V lookup: CDR1 LGHNA, CDR2 YNFKEQ. CDR3 size: 13 residues. Trimming removed 4 bases at V and 8 bases at J, with 12 bases between. CDR3 DNA sequence: TGTGCCAGCAGCCGAAATCCCAGTGAGCCCCAGCATTTT. Its protein product is CASSRNPSEPQHF.

The J gene is TRBJ2-1, the V gene TRBV11-2; D uncertain. V was cut by 5 bases and J by 3 bases, with 5 bases left in between. CDR1 is SGHAT, CDR2 FQNNGV, per germline. This CDR3 spans 12 amino acids. The CDR3 DNA follows: TGTGCCAGCAGCACATACTACAATGAGCAGTTCTTC. Protein product: CASSTYYNEQFF.

The sample holds a few counts of this clone. V is TRBV7-2 and J is TRBJ2-2, with D maybe TRBD2 (7 bases). Trimming removed 3 bases from V and 7 bases from J, with 21 bases in between. Germline CDR1 and CDR2: SGHTA and FQGNSA. This CDR3 spans 17 amino acids. CDR3 loop: CASSFPRGAQINGELFF. For the CDR3, the DNA is TGTGCCAGCAGCTTCCCTCGGGGGGCCCAAATCAACGGGGAGCTGTTTTTT.

This clone appeared a few times. V and J are TRBV5-6 and TRBJ2-2; perhaps TRBD1 as D (6 bases). V lost 4 bases and J lost 3, with 10 bases in between. Germline V gene sequence: CDR1 SGHDT, CDR2 YYEEEE. The CDR3 spans 14 residues. The CDR3, as DNA: TGTGCCAGCAGCCGAACAGGGCACACCGGGGAGCTGTTTTTT. Translated, it gives CASSRTGHTGELFF. Complete variable domain (other parts from reference TRBV5-6 and TRBJ2-2): DAGVTQSPTHLIKTRGQQVTLRCSPKSGHDTVSWYQQALGQGPQFIFQYYEEEERQRGNFPDRFSGHQFPNYSSELNVNALLLGDSALYLCASSRTGHTGELFFGEGSRLTVL.

This clone was detected only a few times. The CDR3 protein is CASSYASGTYNEQFF. The CDR3 nucleotides are TGTGCCAGCAGTTACGCTAGCGGGACATACAATGAGCAGTTCTTC. The chain combines TRBV6-6 with TRBJ2-1; TRBD2 matches 9 bases. V trimming: 2 bases; J trimming: 4 bases; junction bases outside the gene matches: 3. This CDR3 has 15 residues. Per the germline V gene, CDR1 is MNHNY and CDR2 is SVGAGI (reference sequence).

The CDR3 nucleotides are TGTGCCAGCAGTTTACGAGGGTCTGGCTACACCTTC. Amino acids: CASSLRGSGYTF. The rearrangement links TRBV28 to TRBJ1-2; D is uncertain. The CDR3 extends over 12 amino acids. Deletions cut 2 bases from V and 7 bases from J, with 8 bases between. Looked up from germline, CDR1 is MDHEN and CDR2 is SYDVKM.

This clone was seen only a few times. Within the sample, other DNA sequences also encode this same CDR3. Written as DNA, the CDR3 is TGTGCCAGCAGCCGGAACAGCAATCAGCCCCAGCATTTT. Amino acids: CASSRNSNQPQHF. The chain joins TRBV14 to TRBJ1-5; D ambiguous. The germline CDR1 and CDR2 sequences are SGHDN and FVKESK. The CDR3 extends over 13 amino acids. The V gene lost 4 bases and the J gene lost 1 base, with 5 bases spanning the gap.

The genes are TRBV5-4 and TRBJ1-2; D uncertain. The CDR3 length is 12 residues. CDR1 SGHNT and CDR2 YYREEE come from the germline V gene (reference sequence). V shed 0 bases and J shed 6 bases, with 6 bases lying between them. CDR3 sequence (DNA): TGTGCCAGCAGCTTGGCTAATGATGGCTACACCTTC. As protein: CASSLANDGYTF.

Many counts were recorded for this clone. The V gene is TRBV19, the J gene TRBJ2-1; weak D call: TRBD2 (5 bases). CDR1 and CDR2 from the germline V gene are LNHDA and SQIVND (reference sequence). CDR3 length: 14 residues. With 7 bases removed from V and 4 bases from J, the gap between germline ends came to 14 bases. The CDR3, as DNA: TGTGCCAGTATGGCCGCGCGGAGGTACAATGAGCAGTTCTTC. Its protein product is CASMAARRYNEQFF.

This clone was seen a few times. It may be a read error: a sequence one base away is much more abundant. The CDR3 here is CASRRQMNTEAFF. The DNA of the CDR3 is TGTGCCAGCAGACGACAGATGAACACTGAAGCTTTCTTT. This sequence joins TRBV6-5 and TRBJ1-1, with D possibly TRBD1 on 5 matching bases. CDR3 length equals 13 residues. The V gene lost 6 bases and the J gene lost 0 bases, with 8 bases spanning the gap. Per germline, CDR1 MNHEY and CDR2 SVGAGI.

This chain connects TRBV11-2 to TRBJ1-1; the D is unclear. V gave up 5 bases and J gave up 4 bases, with 8 bases separating them. There are 12 residues in the CDR3. The germline gives CDR1 SGHAT, CDR2 FQNNGV. CDR3 residues: CASSQTGTEAFF. The DNA of the CDR3 is TGTGCCAGCAGCCAAACCGGCACTGAAGCTTTCTTT.

This clone has a handful of counts. V and J are TRBV2 and TRBJ1-4, with 12 nucleotides matching TRBD1. The germline CDR1 and CDR2 sequences are SNHLY and FYNNEI. The junction had 3 bases not matched to a gene; V was cut back by 2 bases and J by 8 bases. The CDR3 sequence is 15 residues long. This CDR3 is CASSEIGTGGEKLFF. As DNA, the CDR3 is TGTGCCAGCAGTGAAATTGGGACAGGGGGCGAAAAACTGTTTTTT.